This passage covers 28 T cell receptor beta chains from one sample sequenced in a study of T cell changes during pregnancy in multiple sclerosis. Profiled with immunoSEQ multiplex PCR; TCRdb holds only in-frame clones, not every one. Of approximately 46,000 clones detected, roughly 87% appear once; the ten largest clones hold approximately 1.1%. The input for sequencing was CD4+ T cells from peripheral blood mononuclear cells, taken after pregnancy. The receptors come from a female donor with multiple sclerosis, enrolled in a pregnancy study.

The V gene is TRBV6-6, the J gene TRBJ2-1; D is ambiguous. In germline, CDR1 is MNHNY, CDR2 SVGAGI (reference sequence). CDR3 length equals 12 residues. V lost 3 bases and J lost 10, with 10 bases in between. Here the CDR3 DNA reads TGTGCCAGCAGTTATCGCCTATCCGAGCAGTTCTTC. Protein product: CASSYRLSEQFF.

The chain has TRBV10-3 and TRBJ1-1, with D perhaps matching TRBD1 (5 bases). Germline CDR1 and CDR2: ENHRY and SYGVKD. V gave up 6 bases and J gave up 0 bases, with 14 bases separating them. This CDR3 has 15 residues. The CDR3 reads CAISALGGLNTEAFF. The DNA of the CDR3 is TGTGCCATCAGCGCTCTCGGGGGTCTGAACACTGAAGCTTTCTTT.

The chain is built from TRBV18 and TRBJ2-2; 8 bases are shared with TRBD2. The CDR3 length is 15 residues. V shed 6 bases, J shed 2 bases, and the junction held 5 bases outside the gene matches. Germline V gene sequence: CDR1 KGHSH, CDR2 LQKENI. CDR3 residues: CASSSGESNTGELFF. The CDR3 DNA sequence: TGTGCCAGCTCTAGCGGGGAAAGTAACACCGGGGAGCTGTTTTTT.

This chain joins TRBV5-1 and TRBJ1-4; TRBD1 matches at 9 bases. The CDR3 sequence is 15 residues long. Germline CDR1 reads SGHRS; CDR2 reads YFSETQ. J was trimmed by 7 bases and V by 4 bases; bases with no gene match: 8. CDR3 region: CASSPNRGRGEKLFF. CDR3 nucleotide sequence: TGCGCCAGCAGCCCAAACAGGGGGCGCGGTGAAAAACTGTTTTTT.

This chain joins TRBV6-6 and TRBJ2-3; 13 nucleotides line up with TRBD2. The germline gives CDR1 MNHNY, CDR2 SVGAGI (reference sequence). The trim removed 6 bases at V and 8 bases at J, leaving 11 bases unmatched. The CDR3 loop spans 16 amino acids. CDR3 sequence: CASSPGLAGAGVTQYF. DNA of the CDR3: TGTGCCAGCAGCCCAGGACTAGCGGGAGCCGGCGTTACGCAGTATTTT.

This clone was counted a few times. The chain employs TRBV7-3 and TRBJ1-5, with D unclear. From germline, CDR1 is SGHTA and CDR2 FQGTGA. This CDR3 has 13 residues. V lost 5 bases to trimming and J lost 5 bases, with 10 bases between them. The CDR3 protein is CASSPSEDQPQHF. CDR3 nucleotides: TGTGCCAGCAGCCCGTCGGAGGATCAGCCCCAGCATTTT.

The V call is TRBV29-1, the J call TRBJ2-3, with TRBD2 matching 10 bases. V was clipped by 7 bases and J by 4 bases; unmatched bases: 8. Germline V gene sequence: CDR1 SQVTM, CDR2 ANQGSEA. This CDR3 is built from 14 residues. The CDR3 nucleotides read TGCAGCGCCCGGGCTAGCGGGAGTTCAGATACGCAGTATTTT. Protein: CSARASGSSDTQYF.

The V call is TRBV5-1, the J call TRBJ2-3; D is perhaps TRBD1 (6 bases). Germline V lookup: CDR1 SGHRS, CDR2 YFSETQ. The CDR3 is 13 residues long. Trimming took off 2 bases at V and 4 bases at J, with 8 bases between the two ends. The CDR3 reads CASSFRQADTQYF. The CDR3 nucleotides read TGCGCCAGCAGCTTCAGACAGGCAGATACGCAGTATTTT.

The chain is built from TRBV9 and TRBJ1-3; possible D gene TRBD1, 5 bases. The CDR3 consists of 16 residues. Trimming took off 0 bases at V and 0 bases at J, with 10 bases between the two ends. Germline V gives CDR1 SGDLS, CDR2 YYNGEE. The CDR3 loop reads CASSVVGQGSGNTIYF. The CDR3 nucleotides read TGTGCCAGCAGCGTAGTCGGGCAGGGCTCTGGAAACACCATATATTTT. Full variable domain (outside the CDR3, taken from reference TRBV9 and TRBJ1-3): DSGVTQTPKHLITATGQRVTLRCSPRSGDLSVYWYQQSLDQGLQFLIQYYNGEERAKGNILERFSAQQFPDLHSELNLSSLELGDSALYFCASSVVGQGSGNTIYFGEGSWLTVV.

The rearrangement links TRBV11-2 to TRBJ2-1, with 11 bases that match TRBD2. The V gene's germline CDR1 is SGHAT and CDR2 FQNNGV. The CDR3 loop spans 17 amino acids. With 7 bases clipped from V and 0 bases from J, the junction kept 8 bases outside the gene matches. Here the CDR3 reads CASTRLAGLFSYNEQFF. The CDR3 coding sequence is TGTGCCAGCACCCGACTAGCGGGACTTTTCTCCTACAATGAGCAGTTCTTC.

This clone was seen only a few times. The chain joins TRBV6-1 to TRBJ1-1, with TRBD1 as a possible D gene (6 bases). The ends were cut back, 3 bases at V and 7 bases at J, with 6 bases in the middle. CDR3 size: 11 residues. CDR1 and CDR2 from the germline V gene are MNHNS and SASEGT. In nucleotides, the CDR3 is TGTGCCAGCAGTGAGACAGGTGAAGCTTTCTTT. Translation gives CASSETGEAFF.

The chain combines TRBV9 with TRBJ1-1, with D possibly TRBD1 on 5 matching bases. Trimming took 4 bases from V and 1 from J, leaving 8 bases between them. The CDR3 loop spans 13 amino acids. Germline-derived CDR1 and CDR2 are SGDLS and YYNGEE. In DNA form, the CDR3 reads TGTGCCAGCAGCCGTAGGGGGAACACTGAAGCTTTCTTT. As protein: CASSRRGNTEAFF.

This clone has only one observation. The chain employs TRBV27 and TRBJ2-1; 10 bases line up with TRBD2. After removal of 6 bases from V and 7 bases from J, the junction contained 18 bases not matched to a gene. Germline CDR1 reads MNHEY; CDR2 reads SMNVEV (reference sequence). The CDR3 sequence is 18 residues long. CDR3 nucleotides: TGTGCCAGCAGATCTAGCGGGAGAAGACCTAGCCGGCGTAATGAGCAGTTCTTC. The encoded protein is CASRSSGRRPSRRNEQFF.

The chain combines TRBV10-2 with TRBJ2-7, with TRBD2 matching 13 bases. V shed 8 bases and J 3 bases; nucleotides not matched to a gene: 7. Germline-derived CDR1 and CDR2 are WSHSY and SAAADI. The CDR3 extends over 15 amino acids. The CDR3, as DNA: TGCGCCAGCGACTCGGGACTAGCGGGAAACTACGAGCAGTACTTC. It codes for CASDSGLAGNYEQYF.

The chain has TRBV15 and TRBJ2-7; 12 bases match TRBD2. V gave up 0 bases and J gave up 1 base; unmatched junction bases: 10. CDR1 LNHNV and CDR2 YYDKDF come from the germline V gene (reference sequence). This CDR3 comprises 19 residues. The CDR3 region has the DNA TGTGCCACCAGCAGAGATCAGGCTAGCGGGAGGGTGGGGTCCTACGAGCAGTACTTC. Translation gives CATSRDQASGRVGSYEQYF.

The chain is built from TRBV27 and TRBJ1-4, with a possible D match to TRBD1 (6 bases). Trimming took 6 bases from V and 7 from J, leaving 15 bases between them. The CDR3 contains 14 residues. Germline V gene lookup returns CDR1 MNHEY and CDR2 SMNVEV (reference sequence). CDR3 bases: TGTGCCAGCAGGGCACAGGGTAGTGGTGAAAAACTGTTTTTT. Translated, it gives CASRAQGSGEKLFF.

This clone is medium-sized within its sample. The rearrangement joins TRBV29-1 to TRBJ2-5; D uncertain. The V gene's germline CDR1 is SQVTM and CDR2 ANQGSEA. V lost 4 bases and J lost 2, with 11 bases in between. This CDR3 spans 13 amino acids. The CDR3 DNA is TGCAGCGTTGTTGACAACACGCAAGAGACCCAGTACTTC. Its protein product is CSVVDNTQETQYF.

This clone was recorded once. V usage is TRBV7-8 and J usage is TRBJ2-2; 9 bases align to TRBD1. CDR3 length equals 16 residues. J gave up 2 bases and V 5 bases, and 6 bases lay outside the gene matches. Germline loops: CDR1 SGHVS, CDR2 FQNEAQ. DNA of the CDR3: TGTGCCAGCAGCCCGGTGGGACAGGGAAACACCGGGGAGCTGTTTTTT. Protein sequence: CASSPVGQGNTGELFF.

The CDR3 is CAWSGRLQGGETQYF. The DNA for the CDR3 is TGTGCCTGGAGTGGACGCCTACAGGGGGGGGAGACCCAGTACTTC. The chain joins TRBV30 to TRBJ2-5, with D perhaps matching TRBD1 (8 bases). Germline V CDR1 and CDR2: GTSNPN, SVGIG (reference sequence). V was shortened by 1 base and J by 5 bases, with 17 bases between the two germline ends. The CDR3 loop spans 15 amino acids.

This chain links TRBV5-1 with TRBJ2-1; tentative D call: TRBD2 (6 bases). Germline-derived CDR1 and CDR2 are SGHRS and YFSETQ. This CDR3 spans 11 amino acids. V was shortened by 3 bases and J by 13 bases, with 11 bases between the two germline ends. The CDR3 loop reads CASSSDYSQFF. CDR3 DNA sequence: TGCGCCAGCAGCTCGGACTACTCCCAGTTCTTC.

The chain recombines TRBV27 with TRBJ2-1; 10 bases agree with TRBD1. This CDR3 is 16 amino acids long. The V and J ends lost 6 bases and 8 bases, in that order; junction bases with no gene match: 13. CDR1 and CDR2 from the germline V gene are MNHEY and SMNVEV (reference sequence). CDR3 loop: CASSPMRDRGMDEQFF. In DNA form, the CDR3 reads TGTGCCAGCAGCCCGATGCGGGACAGGGGTATGGATGAGCAGTTCTTC.

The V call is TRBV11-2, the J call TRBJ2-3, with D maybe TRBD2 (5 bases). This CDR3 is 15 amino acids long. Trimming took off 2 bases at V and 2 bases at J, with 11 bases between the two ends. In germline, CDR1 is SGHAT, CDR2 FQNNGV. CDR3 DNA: TGTGCCAGCAGCTTACAAGGACTTACCACAGATACGCAGTATTTT. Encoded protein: CASSLQGLTTDTQYF. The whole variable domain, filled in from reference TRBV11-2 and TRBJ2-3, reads EAGVAQSPRYKIIEKRQSVAFWCNPISGHATLYWYQQILGQGPKLLIQFQNNGVVDDSQLPKDRFSAERLKGVDSTLKIQPAKLEDSAVYLCASSLQGLTTDTQYFGPGTRLTVL.

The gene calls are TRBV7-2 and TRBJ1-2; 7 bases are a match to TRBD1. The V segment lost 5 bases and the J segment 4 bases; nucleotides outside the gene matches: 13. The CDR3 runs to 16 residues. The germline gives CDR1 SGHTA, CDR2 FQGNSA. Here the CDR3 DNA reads TGTGCCAGCAGCCACCAAAGGACAGGCCCGTCCTATGGCTACACCTTC. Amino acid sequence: CASSHQRTGPSYGYTF.

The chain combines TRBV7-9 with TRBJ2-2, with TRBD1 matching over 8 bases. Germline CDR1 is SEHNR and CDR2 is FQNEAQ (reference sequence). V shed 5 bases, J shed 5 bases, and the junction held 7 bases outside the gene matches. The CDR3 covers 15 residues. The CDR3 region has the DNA TGTGCCAGCAGCCCTGGACAGGGTCATACCGGGGAGCTGTTTTTT. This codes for CASSPGQGHTGELFF. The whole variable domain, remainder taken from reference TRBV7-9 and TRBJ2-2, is DTGVSQNPRHKITKRGQNVTFRCDPISEHNRLYWYRQTLGQGPEFLTYFQNEAQLEKSRLLSDRFSAERPKGSFSTLEIQRTEQGDSAMYLCASSPGQGHTGELFFGEGSRLTVL.

CDR3 region: CASGPELRGTSGRGQETQYF. For the CDR3, the DNA is TGTGCTAGTGGTCCCGAACTCCGAGGGACTAGCGGGAGGGGTCAAGAGACCCAGTACTTC. The chain recombines TRBV12-5 with TRBJ2-5, with 16 bases aligning to TRBD2. The junction had 14 bases not matched to a gene; V was cut back by 5 bases and J by 2 bases. Germline-derived CDR1 and CDR2 are LGHNT and FRNRAP. The CDR3 runs 20 residues.

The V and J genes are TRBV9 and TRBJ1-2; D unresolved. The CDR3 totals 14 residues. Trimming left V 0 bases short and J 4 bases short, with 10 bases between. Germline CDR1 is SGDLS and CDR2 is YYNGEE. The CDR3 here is CASSVAPVSYGYTF. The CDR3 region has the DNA TGTGCCAGCAGCGTAGCACCGGTGAGCTATGGCTACACCTTC.

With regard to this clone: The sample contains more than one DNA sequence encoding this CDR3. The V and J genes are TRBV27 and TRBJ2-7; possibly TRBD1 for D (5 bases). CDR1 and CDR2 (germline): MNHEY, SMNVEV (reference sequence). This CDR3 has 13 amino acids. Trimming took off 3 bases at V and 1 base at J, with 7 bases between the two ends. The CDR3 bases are TGTGCCAGCAGTTTGGGGCGATCCTACGAGCAGTACTTC. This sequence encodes CASSLGRSYEQYF.

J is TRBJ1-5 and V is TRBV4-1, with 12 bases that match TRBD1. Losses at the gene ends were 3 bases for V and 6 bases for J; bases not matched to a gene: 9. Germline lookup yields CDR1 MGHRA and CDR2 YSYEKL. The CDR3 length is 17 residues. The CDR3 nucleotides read TGCGCCAGCAGCCAGACCCCCGGGACAGGGGGCCCTCAGCCCCAGCATTTT. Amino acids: CASSQTPGTGGPQPQHF.